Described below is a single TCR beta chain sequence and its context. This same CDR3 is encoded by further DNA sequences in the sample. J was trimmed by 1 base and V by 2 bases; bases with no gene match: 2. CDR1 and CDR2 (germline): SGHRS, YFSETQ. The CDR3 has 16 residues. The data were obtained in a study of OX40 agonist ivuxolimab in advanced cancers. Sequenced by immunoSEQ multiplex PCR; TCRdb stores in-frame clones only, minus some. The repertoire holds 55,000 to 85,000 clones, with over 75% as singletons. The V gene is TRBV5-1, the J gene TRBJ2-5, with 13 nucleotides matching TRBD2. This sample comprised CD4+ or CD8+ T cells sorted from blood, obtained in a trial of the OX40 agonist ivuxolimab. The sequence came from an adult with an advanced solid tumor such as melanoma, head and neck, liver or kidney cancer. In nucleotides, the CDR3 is TGCGCCAGCAGCTTTGGGACTAGCGGGGCCCAAGAGACCCAGTACTTC. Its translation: CASSFGTSGAQETQYF.